A selection of T cell receptor beta chains follows, all from one sample in a study of blood T cell repertoires in COVID-19. Profiling relied on immunoSEQ multiplex PCR, and the TCRdb table lists in-frame clones only, not all of them. The table has around 430,000 clones, more than 70% seen once. The sequenced sample was peripheral blood. The receptors were gathered from a woman aged 45-65 years with COVID-19, enrolled during active disease. Both conserved end residues are part of each CDR3. D genes are given only for firm matches. Clone sizes are given selectively: once, few, many, or a class where the clone is expanded.

abundance	v_gene	len	d_gene	j_gene	CDR3nt	CDR3aa
.	TRBV6-6	14	.	TRBJ1-1	TGTGCCAGCAGTTCAAATAGACAGGCCACTGAAGCTTTCTTT	CASSSNRQATEAFF
.	TRBV6-5	12	.	TRBJ1-2	TGTGCCAGCAGTTACTTGGGCAGTGGCTACACCTTC	CASSYLGSGYTF
.	TRBV5-8	15	TRBD1	TRBJ1-6	TGTGCCAGCAGCTTAACCGGGACAGAGAATCCACCCCTCCACTTT	CASSLTGTENPPLHF
.	TRBV19	12	.	TRBJ2-7	TGTGCCAGTAAGGGCCCGGGAAGGGAGCAGTACTTC	CASKGPGREQYF
.	TRBV7-7	15	TRBD1	TRBJ1-1	TGTGCCAGCAGCTCCGGGACAGGGCGAGACGCTGAAGCTTTCTTT	CASSSGTGRDAEAFF
.	TRBV3-1/TRBV3-2	15	TRBD2	TRBJ2-5	TGTGCCAGCAGCCACGCTGCTAGCGGTCAAGAGACCCAGTACTTC	CASSHAASGQETQYF
.	TRBV5-1	11	TRBD1	TRBJ1-6	TGCGCCAGCAGCTCGGAGGGGGCTGGAGACTTT	CASSSEGAGDF
.	TRBV7-9	14	.	TRBJ1-1	TGTGCCAGCAGCATTAGGGCCGCGGGGACTGAAGCTTTCTTT	CASSIRAAGTEAFF
.	TRBV7-3	16	TRBD1	TRBJ2-7	TGTGCCAGCAGCCAAAACAGGGACAGGGGGCTTTACGAGCAGTACTTC	CASSQNRDRGLYEQYF
.	TRBV3-1/TRBV3-2	18	TRBD2	TRBJ2-3	TGTGCCAGCAGCCCCCAACTAGCGGGGGGGCGACGGACAGATACGCAGTATTTT	CASSPQLAGGRRTDTQYF
.	TRBV11-3	14	.	TRBJ2-3	TGTGCCAGCAGCTTAGGTAGGGGTTCAGATACGCAGTATTTT	CASSLGRGSDTQYF
few	TRBV6-5	13	TRBD1	TRBJ1-2	TGTGCCAGCAGTTCTGACAGGGTAGGGGGCTACACCTTC	CASSSDRVGGYTF
.	TRBV6-5	15	TRBD1	TRBJ2-7	TGTGCCAGCAGTTCCTCCGGGACAGGCTACTACGAGCAGTACTTC	CASSSSGTGYYEQYF
.	TRBV18	13	.	TRBJ1-1	TGTGCCAGCTCACCCATGGAGGGGACCGAAGCTTTCTTT	CASSPMEGTEAFF
.	TRBV4-2	16	.	TRBJ2-3	TGTGCCAGCAGCCAAGACGGCTTAGCCGGGACAGATACGCAGTATTTT	CASSQDGLAGTDTQYF
once	TRBV7-3	16	TRBD1	TRBJ2-2	TGTGCCAGCAGCTTAGGGGGACAGGGCCACACCGGGGAGCTGTTTTTT	CASSLGGQGHTGELFF
.	TRBV3-1/TRBV3-2	15	.	TRBJ1-4	TGTGCCAGCAGCCTGGGGCAGGGCGCAGGTGAAAAACTGTTTTTT	CASSLGQGAGEKLFF
.	TRBV10-3	17	TRBD1	TRBJ1-6	TGTGCCATCAGGCCCGCCGCAACAGGGGACCGGGAATCACCCCTCCACTTT	CAIRPAATGDRESPLHF
.	TRBV28	18	TRBD1	TRBJ1-2	TGTGCCAGCAGTTCCGACAGGGGCCCTCAACCCACTAACTATGGCTACACCTTC	CASSSDRGPQPTNYGYTF
.	TRBV6-5	14	TRBD1	TRBJ1-5	TGTGCCAGCAGGGACAGGGGATCGGATCAGCCCCAGCATTTT	CASRDRGSDQPQHF
.	TRBV2	15	.	TRBJ1-1	TGTGCCAGCAGCCTTGGTGGGGCAGAGAACACTGAAGCTTTCTTT	CASSLGGAENTEAFF
.	TRBV14	17	.	TRBJ2-4	TGTGCCAGCAGCCCAAGGGGTGGGGGGGGCGGCAAAAACATTCAGTACTTC	CASSPRGGGGGKNIQYF
.	TRBV6-2/TRBV6-3	13	.	TRBJ1-1	TGTGCCAGCAGTTACACGAGGGGGATTGAAGCTTTCTTT	CASSYTRGIEAFF
.	TRBV5-1	14	.	TRBJ2-1	TGCGCCAGCAGCTTGGTGGCGGGATACAATGAGCAGTTCTTC	CASSLVAGYNEQFF
.	TRBV2	14	.	TRBJ2-3	TGTGCCAGCAGTGAGGGGGGTAGCACAGATACGCAGTATTTT	CASSEGGSTDTQYF
.	TRBV30	11	.	TRBJ2-7	TGTGCTTCAGGGGTGGCCTACGAGCAGTACTTC	CASGVAYEQYF
.	TRBV19	13	.	TRBJ1-2	TGTGCCAGTAGTATAGGGGGAGAGGATGGCTACACCTTC	CASSIGGEDGYTF
few	TRBV7-9	13	.	TRBJ1-1	TGTGCCAGCAGCTTCGAGAAGAACACTGAAGCTTTCTTT	CASSFEKNTEAFF
.	TRBV5-1	14	.	TRBJ1-1	TGCGCCAGCACCCCGTCGAACATGAACACTGAAGCTTTCTTT	CASTPSNMNTEAFF
.	TRBV12-3/TRBV12-4	13	.	TRBJ2-4	TGTGCCAGCAGTTTAGACAGGATAAACATTCAGTACTTC	CASSLDRINIQYF
.	TRBV18	17	TRBD1	TRBJ2-1	TGTGCCAGCTCACCACCAGACCTGGGACAGGGGGACAATGAGCAGTTCTTC	CASSPPDLGQGDNEQFF
.	TRBV21-1	15	.	TRBJ1-1	TGTGCCAGCAGCAAAGGCGAGGTTGGGTCGACTGAAGCTTTCTTT	CASSKGEVGSTEAFF
many	TRBV19	12	TRBD1	TRBJ1-2	TGTGCCGGAACCGACAGGGTGGGTGGCTACACCTTC	CAGTDRVGGYTF
once	TRBV10-3	17	TRBD1	TRBJ2-7	TGTGCCATCAGTGATGCACAGTCCGGGACAGGGGCCTACGAGCAGTACTTC	CAISDAQSGTGAYEQYF
.	TRBV28	16	TRBD1	TRBJ1-2	TGTGCCAGCAGTTTCCACTCCTCGGGACAGCCCTATGGCTACACCTTC	CASSFHSSGQPYGYTF
.	TRBV6-5	13	.	TRBJ1-1	TGTGCCAGCAGTCGGGACTATAACACTGAAGCTTTCTTT	CASSRDYNTEAFF
.	TRBV5-6	12	.	TRBJ2-2	TGTGCCAGCAGCACTGTAGCCGGGGAGCTGTTTTTT	CASSTVAGELFF
.	TRBV29-1	13	TRBD1	TRBJ2-1	TGCAGCGTCCCAGGACAGGTTTACAATGAGCAGTTCTTC	CSVPGQVYNEQFF
.	TRBV12-3/TRBV12-4	13	.	TRBJ1-3	TGTGCCAGCAGTTCCGGACAGGGAAACACCATATATTTT	CASSSGQGNTIYF
.	TRBV6-1	14	.	TRBJ1-2	TGTGCCAGCAGTGAAGAGGGACACATCTATGGCTACACCTTC	CASSEEGHIYGYTF
once	TRBV5-1	15	.	TRBJ2-1	TGCGCCAGCAGCTTGACGACAAGCCTTCCCAATGAGCAGTTCTTC	CASSLTTSLPNEQFF
.	TRBV15	14	.	TRBJ1-1	TGTGCCACCAGCACCAGGCAGGGGAGCACTGAAGCTTTCTTT	CATSTRQGSTEAFF
.	TRBV9	16	.	TRBJ2-7	TGTGCCAGCAAACACGGGCAGATTGGAGGCTCCTACGAGCAGTACTTC	CASKHGQIGGSYEQYF
.	TRBV19	13	.	TRBJ1-6	TGTGCCAGTAGTAGATCAGGCGAATCACCCCTCCACTTT	CASSRSGESPLHF
few	TRBV5-4	12	TRBD1	TRBJ1-1	TGTGCCAGCAGTGCTGACAGGGATGGAGCTTTCTTT	CASSADRDGAFF
.	TRBV10-2	15	TRBD1	TRBJ1-1	TGCGCCAGCAGTGAGGGGACAGGCGCGAACACTGAAGCTTTCTTT	CASSEGTGANTEAFF
.	TRBV10-3	16	.	TRBJ2-7	TGTGCCATCAGTGGGGGCCGACGGATAACTCTTGACGAGCAGTACTTC	CAISGGRRITLDEQYF
.	TRBV30	17	TRBD1	TRBJ1-1	TGTGCCTGGAGCCGACAGGGGTTGAGTCGTAGGTTTACTGAAGCTTTCTTT	CAWSRQGLSRRFTEAFF